This T cell receptor (beta chain) was found in a study of blood T cell repertoires in COVID-19. Whole-study context: There were acute and convalescent COVID-19 samples, and they came from the United States, Italy and Spain. Sample material is recorded as cDNA or gDNA derived from T cells, B-cell-depleted T cells, or PBMCs.

CDR1 MNHNY and CDR2 SVGAGI come from the germline V gene (reference sequence). V lost 5 bases and J lost 2; bases outside the gene matches: 5. The CDR3 is made up of 15 amino acids. How the authors handled the data: From reference gene primer amplification, estimates of nucleated cell counts were derived. Clones were sequenced by immunoSEQ multiplex PCR, and TCRdb holds only the in-frame ones, with some missing. V, J and clone size derive from that table, while D and trimming were established from the DNA sequence. The data show 25,000 or so clones, with around 94% seen just once and 3.5% to 4.5% held by the top ten.

J is TRBJ2-3 and V is TRBV6-6, with 9 bases lining up with TRBD1. The sequencing input was peripheral blood. This sequence was found in a woman between 45 and 65 years old with active COVID-19. The CDR3 reads CASSRGQGNTDTQYF. CDR3 bases: TGTGCCAGCAGTCGGGGACAGGGCAACACAGATACGCAGTATTTT.